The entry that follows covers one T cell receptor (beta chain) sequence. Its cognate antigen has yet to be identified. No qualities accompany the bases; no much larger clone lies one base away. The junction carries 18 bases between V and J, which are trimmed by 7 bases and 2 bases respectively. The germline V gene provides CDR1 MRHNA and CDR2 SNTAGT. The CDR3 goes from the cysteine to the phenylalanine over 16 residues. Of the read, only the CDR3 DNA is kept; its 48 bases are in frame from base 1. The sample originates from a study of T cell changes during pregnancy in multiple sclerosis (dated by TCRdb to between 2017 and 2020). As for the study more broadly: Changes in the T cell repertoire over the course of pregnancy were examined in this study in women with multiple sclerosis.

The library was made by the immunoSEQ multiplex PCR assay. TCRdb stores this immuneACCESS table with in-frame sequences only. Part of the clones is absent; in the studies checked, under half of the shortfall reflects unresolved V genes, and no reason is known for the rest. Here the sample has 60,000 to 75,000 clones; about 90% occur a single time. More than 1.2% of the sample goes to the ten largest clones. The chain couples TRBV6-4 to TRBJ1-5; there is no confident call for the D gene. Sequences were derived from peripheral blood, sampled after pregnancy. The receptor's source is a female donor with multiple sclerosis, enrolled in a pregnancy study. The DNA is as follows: TGTGCCAGCATCCCATGTCCGGGGTCTTGCAATCAGCCCCAGCATTTT. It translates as CASIPCPGSCNQPQHF.